This is a list of T cell receptor beta chains from one sample in a study of shared clonotypes between healthy human individuals. Here immunoSEQ multiplex PCR was the method, and the copy in TCRdb shows in-frame clones only, minus some. This sample has some 380,000 clones, with approximately 96% found just once. The source material was memory CD8+ T cells sorted from blood. The source of these receptors is a man younger than 45 in good health. The CDR3 runs from the conserved cysteine through the conserved F or W. D genes are given only for firm matches.

.,TRBJ1-5,15,TRBV27,CASSLAGTSNQPQHF
TRBD1,TRBJ2-3,12,TRBV11-1,CASGQGTDTQYF
.,TRBJ2-5,11,TRBV6-1,CASGGWETQYF
.,TRBJ2-2,12,TRBV6-1,CASSEGAGELFF
TRBD1,TRBJ2-5,16,TRBV5-1,CASSEDGQGWLETQYF
.,TRBJ2-1,10,TRBV18,CASSGNEQFF
.,TRBJ2-7,14,TRBV5-1,CASNRIPESYEQYF
.,TRBJ1-2,15,TRBV21-1,CASSKDLEGAYGYTF
.,TRBJ1-2,14,TRBV6-5,CASSYGRTNYGYTF
.,TRBJ1-2,14,TRBV19,CASSIGGVGRGYTF
TRBD2,TRBJ2-1,16,TRBV5-1,CASSLESGSAYNEQFF
TRBD2,TRBJ2-1,15,TRBV12-5,CASGLGLAGNNEQFF
TRBD1,TRBJ2-7,16,TRBV4-2,CASSQDWATGGAEQYF
TRBD2,TRBJ2-1,13,TRBV5-6,CASSPSGRNEQFF
.,TRBJ2-7,14,TRBV7-2,CASSFKTQSHEQYF
.,TRBJ2-3,13,TRBV13,CASSLGVTDTQYF
.,TRBJ2-5,14,TRBV5-1,CASSLVAGRETQYF
TRBD1,TRBJ1-5,15,TRBV6-1,CASTGTEYSNQPQHF
.,TRBJ1-1,13,TRBV18,CASSPDRFTEAFF
.,TRBJ2-1,12,TRBV28,CASSLYYNEQFF
TRBD2,TRBJ2-3,16,TRBV5-1,CASSFLASGSTDTQYF
TRBD2,TRBJ2-1,15,TRBV2,CASSEWASGYNEQFF
.,TRBJ2-1,16,TRBV13,CASSHSRAVLDNEQFF
TRBD2,TRBJ2-1,14,TRBV5-4,CASSLSSGRDEQFF
.,TRBJ1-3,13,TRBV30,CAWTTVSGNTIYF